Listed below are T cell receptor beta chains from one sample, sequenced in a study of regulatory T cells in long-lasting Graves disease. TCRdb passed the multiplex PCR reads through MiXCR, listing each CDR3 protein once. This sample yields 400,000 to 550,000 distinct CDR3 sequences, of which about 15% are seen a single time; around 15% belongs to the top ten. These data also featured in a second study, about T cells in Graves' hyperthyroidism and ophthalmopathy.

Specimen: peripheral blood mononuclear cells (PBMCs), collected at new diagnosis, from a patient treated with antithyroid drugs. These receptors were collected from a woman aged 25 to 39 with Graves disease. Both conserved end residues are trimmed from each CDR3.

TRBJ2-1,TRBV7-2,ASSLDRSHSYNEQF
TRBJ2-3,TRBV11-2,ASRLWPLRAGDTDTQY
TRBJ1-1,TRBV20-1,SASSGTEAF
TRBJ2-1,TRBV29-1,SVSPPGQSYNEQF
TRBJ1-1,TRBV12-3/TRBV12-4,ASSLEGFTEAF
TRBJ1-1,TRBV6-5,ASSYPDRGGTEAF
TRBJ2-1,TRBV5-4,ASSFVGQEQF
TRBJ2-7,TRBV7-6,ASGLAGWNEQY
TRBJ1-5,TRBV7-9,ASTVSDQPQH
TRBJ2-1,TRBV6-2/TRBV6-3,ASTPGEGFPLYNEQF
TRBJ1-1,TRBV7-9,ASSAKGARRAEAF
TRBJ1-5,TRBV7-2,ASSLAGVDRVAQPQH
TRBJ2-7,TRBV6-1,ASKRQGYEQY
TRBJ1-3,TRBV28,ASNLGGGTGNTIY
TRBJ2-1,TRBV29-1,SVPDRAYNEQF
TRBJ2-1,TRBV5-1,ASSWNSGTVSYEQF
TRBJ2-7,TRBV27,ASSPRRLAHSYEQY
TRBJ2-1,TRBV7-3,ASSSTPNEQF
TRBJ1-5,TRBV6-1,ASSARQGIQPQH
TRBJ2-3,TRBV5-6,ASSFRGSADTQY
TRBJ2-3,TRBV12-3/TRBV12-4,ATHAQGPSTDTQY
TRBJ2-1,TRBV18,ASSAGQGKNNEQF
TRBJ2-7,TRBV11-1,ASSYERQNLYEQY
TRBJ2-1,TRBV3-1,ASSQVIKREYNEQF
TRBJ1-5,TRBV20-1,SASGQGNQPQH
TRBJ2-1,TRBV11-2,ASSLDEFSNEQF
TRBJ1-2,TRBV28,ASSRHGPRYGYT
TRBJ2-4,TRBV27,ASRISAKNIQY
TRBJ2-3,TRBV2,ASWGTSGRRSTDTQY